Reported below is one T cell receptor beta chain. Clones were sequenced by immunoSEQ multiplex PCR, and TCRdb holds only the in-frame ones, with some missing. The table has 84,000 or so clones, approximately 88% seen once. V lost 0 bases and J 1 base, leaving 4 bases between the germline ends. The CDR3 runs to 14 residues. Germline V lookup: CDR1 SGHTS, CDR2 YDEGEE. This entry is derived from a study of OX40 agonist ivuxolimab in advanced cancers. The sequencing here drew on CD4+ or CD8+ T cells sorted from blood, taken in a trial of the OX40 agonist ivuxolimab. This sequence was found in an adult with an advanced solid tumor such as melanoma, head and neck, liver or kidney cancer. The chain combines TRBV5-8 with TRBJ2-2, with D unresolved. The CDR3 sequence: CASSLEVNTGELFF. Written as DNA, the CDR3 is TGTGCCAGCAGCTTGGAGGTGAACACCGGGGAGCTGTTTTTT.